Ten or more counts support the clone carrying this TCR beta chain. The antigen remains unidentified. As originally analysed: The study took CDR3 differences across clinicopathological groups and made a distant-metastasis classifier for papillary thyroid cancer from them. MiXCR was used by TCRdb to re-call the PCR reads. None of the V and J calls come from the authors' own analysis; TCRdb made them. The sample includes 75,000 to 95,000 clones, more than 9.5% of them seen just once. These data come from a study of metastatic and nonmetastatic thyroid tumors. Study background: The study looked at repertoires side by side in blood and in tumor or nodule tissue from malignant and benign thyroid patients.

Germline CDR1 LGHDT, CDR2 YNNKEL (reference sequence). Trimming cost V 0 bases and J 6 bases, with 9 bases left between them. The CDR3 extends over 14 amino acids. General study results and limits: Significantly greater TCR beta diversity was reportedly found in malignant thyroid tumors than in benign nodules (in blood and tumor).

Thyroid surgery had not been preceded by any treatment in any patient. Source material: blood. The receptor's source is a female donor with papillary thyroid cancer or a benign thyroid nodule (not recorded which). Some clones in this sample may be carry-over from other donors' samples. The rearrangement links TRBV3-1 to TRBJ1-5; D is ambiguous. As DNA, the CDR3 is TGTGCCAGCAGCCAAGATCTAACAGCTCAGCCCCAGCATTTT. As protein: CASSQDLTAQPQHF.